The next 5 T cell receptor beta chains were all read from a single sample in a study of vaccination effects on CD4 cells after COVID-19. Antigen specificity for these receptors is unknown. Assay: immunoSEQ multiplex PCR; the TCRdb copy retains only in-frame clones and omits some. The sample carries 20,000 to 30,000 clones, more than 70% recorded once. Viral peptide pools were used in the ViraFEST assay to expand antigen-specific CD4+ T cells, and sequencing came afterward. When about ten days of culture had elapsed, CD4+ T cells were isolated. The person had a PCR-confirmed SARS-CoV-2 infection during March to December 2020. The sequencing here drew on CD4+ T cells from PBMCs cultured with SARS-CoV-2 spike peptides, taken before COVID-19 vaccination. These receptor sequences come from a human donor who had a prior SARS-CoV-2 infection.

The chain joins TRBV6-5 to TRBJ2-2; D remains ambiguous. Germline V lookup: CDR1 MNHEY, CDR2 SVGAGI. This CDR3 is built from 15 residues. V was shortened by 0 bases and J by 3 bases, with 8 bases between the two germline ends. The CDR3 is CASSYSTSYTGELFF. CDR3 nucleotide sequence: TGTGCCAGCAGTTACTCGACCTCGTACACCGGGGAGCTGTTTTTT.

This chain links TRBV4-2 with TRBJ1-6; weak D call: TRBD1 (5 bases). Germline lookup yields CDR1 LGHNA and CDR2 YNFKEQ. This CDR3 is 16 amino acids long. Trimming stripped 4 bases from V and 13 bases from J, with 23 bases between. The CDR3 region is CASSLISRDGKIPLHF. DNA for the CDR3: TGTGCCAGCAGCCTGATCAGCAGGGATGGCAAGATCCCCCTCCACTTT.

This clone was counted once. J is TRBJ2-1 and V is TRBV18; 7 bases align to TRBD2. The CDR3 extends over 18 amino acids. The J segment lost 5 bases and the V segment lost 3 bases, leaving 16 bases of the junction unmatched. Germline CDR1 reads KGHSH; CDR2 reads LQKENI. The CDR3 spells CASSPTGFRGSINNEQFF. The CDR3 DNA reads TGTGCCAGCTCACCTACGGGGTTCCGCGGGAGTATCAACAATGAGCAGTTCTTC.

This clone turned up a few times. This chain joins TRBV15 and TRBJ1-6, with TRBD1 as a possible D gene (5 bases). CDR1 and CDR2 from the germline V gene are LNHNV and YYDKDF (reference sequence). V was clipped by 6 bases and J by 5 bases, with 11 bases between them. This CDR3 has 14 amino acids. As DNA, the CDR3 is TGTGCCACCAGTTCGGGGCACGATAATTCACCCCTCCACTTT. It translates to CATSSGHDNSPLHF. Together with reference TRBV15 and TRBJ1-6, the CDR3 gives the full variable domain: DAMVIQNPRYQVTQFGKPVTLSCSQTLNHNVMYWYQQKSSQAPKLLFHYYDKDFNNEADTPDNFQSRRPNTSFCFLDIRSPGLGDTAMYLCATSSGHDNSPLHFGNGTRLTVT.

The gene calls are TRBV19 and TRBJ1-4, with 7 bases fitting TRBD1. J lost 4 bases, V lost 5 bases, and 16 bases had no gene match. This CDR3 spans 18 amino acids. Per the germline V gene, CDR1 is LNHDA and CDR2 is SQIVND (reference sequence). In DNA form, the CDR3 reads TGTGCCAGTAGTGGCACAGGGGTTAAAGATGTAGGTAATGAAAAACTGTTTTTT. Its protein product is CASSGTGVKDVGNEKLFF.